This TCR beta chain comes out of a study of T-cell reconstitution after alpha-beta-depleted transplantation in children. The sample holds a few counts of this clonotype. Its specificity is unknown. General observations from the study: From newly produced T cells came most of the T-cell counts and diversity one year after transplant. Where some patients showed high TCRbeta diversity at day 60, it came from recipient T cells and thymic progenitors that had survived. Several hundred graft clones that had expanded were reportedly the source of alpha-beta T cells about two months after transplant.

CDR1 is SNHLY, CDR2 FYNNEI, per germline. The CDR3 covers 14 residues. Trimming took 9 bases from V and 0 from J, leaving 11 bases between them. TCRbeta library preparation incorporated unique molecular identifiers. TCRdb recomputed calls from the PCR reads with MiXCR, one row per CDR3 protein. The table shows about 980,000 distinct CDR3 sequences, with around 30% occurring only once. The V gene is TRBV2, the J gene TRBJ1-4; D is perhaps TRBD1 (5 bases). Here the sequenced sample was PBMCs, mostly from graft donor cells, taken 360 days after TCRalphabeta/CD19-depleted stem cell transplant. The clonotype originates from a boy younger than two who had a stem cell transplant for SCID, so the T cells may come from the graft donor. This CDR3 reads CASTRQPTNEKLFF. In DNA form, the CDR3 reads TGTGCCAGTACCCGACAGCCAACTAATGAAAAACTGTTTTTT.